This passage covers 21 T cell receptor beta chains from one sample sequenced in a study of regulatory T cells in long-lasting Graves disease. Arm-PCR of CDR3 regions and iRepertoire HTBI primers were used to build TCR beta libraries. TCRdb re-analysed the multiplex PCR reads in MiXCR, keeping a single row per CDR3 protein. Of 350,000 to 500,000 distinct CDR3 sequences detected, over 15% appear once; the ten largest clones hold around a quarter. As to time point: newly diagnosed GD, antithyroid drugs for less than 3 months. Extracted RNA from PBMCs served as the source of the TCR library. Separately, the same data were catalogued under a study of T cells in Graves' hyperthyroidism and ophthalmopathy.

Sequences were derived from peripheral blood mononuclear cells (PBMCs), sampled at new diagnosis, from a patient treated with antithyroid drugs. These receptors were taken from a woman aged 18-29 years with Graves disease.

This clonotype was observed at least ten times. The chain combines TRBV20-1 with TRBJ2-7; tentatively, D is TRBD2 (5 bases). Germline assignment: CDR1 DFQATT and CDR2 SNEGSKA (reference sequence). V lost 1 base, J lost 0 bases, and 7 bases lay in between. CDR3 length equals 13 residues. CDR3 region: CSARGGYSYEQYF. CDR3 nucleotide sequence: TGCAGTGCTAGAGGCGGGTACTCCTACGAGCAGTACTTC.

The chain uses TRBV20-1 and TRBJ2-4; D gene ambiguous. The germline V gene has CDR1 DFQATT and CDR2 SNEGSKA (reference sequence). The CDR3 is 13 residues long. The ends were cut back, 5 bases at V and 6 bases at J, with 14 bases in the middle. CDR3 amino acids: CSASPAQRNIQYF. The CDR3 bases are TGCAGTGCTTCGCCGGCACAGAGAAACATTCAGTACTTC.

This clonotype was seen more than once but under ten times. The chain is built from TRBV29-1 and TRBJ2-3; 13 bases fit TRBD2. V lost 6 bases, J lost 0 bases, and 3 bases stayed unmatched. This CDR3 contains 15 residues. From germline, CDR1 is SQVTM and CDR2 ANQGSEA. CDR3: CSVGLAGASTDTQYF. CDR3 nucleotides: TGCAGCGTCGGACTAGCGGGAGCTAGCACAGATACGCAGTATTTT.

Ten or more counts support this clonotype. V gene TRBV28 combines with J gene TRBJ1-6; perhaps TRBD1 as D (5 bases). With 5 bases removed from V and 10 bases from J, the gap between germline ends came to 27 bases. This CDR3 comprises 18 residues. The V gene's germline CDR1 is MDHEN and CDR2 SYDVKM. The CDR3 nucleotides read TGTGCCAGCAGTCCAGTTTATCTACGGGGCCGAACCCGATCACCCCTCCACTTT. The encoded protein is CASSPVYLRGRTRSPLHF.

In its sample, this clonotype was seen many times. The rearrangement uses TRBV28 and TRBJ2-7, with TRBD2 matching 8 bases. Germline trimming cut 6 bases from V and 0 bases from J; bases unmatched to any gene: 16. Germline V lookup: CDR1 MDHEN, CDR2 SYDVKM. The CDR3 has 18 amino acids. CDR3: CASSPLGGWLAGSYEQYF. The CDR3 nucleotides read TGTGCCAGCAGCCCATTGGGGGGATGGCTAGCGGGCTCCTACGAGCAGTACTTC.

This rearrangement joins TRBV11-2 to TRBJ2-2; 8 bases map to TRBD2. The CDR3 spans 17 residues. Germline CDR1 is SGHAT and CDR2 is FQNNGV. V shed 5 bases, J shed 7 bases, and the junction held 15 bases outside the gene matches. CDR3 region: CASSPLLAGGRNGELFF. The CDR3 coding sequence is TGTGCCAGCAGCCCGCTGCTAGCGGGTGGCAGGAACGGGGAGCTGTTTTTT.

The chain is built from TRBV13 and TRBJ2-5; 8 bases agree with TRBD1. Germline V lookup: CDR1 PRHDT, CDR2 FYEKMQ (reference sequence). Trimming at V came to 2 bases and at J to 5 bases, leaving 7 bases not matched to a gene. The CDR3 spans 15 residues. The CDR3 DNA follows: TGTGCCAGCAGCTTATCGCAGGGGGCAAGGGAGACCCAGTACTTC. It specifies CASSLSQGARETQYF.

This sequence joins TRBV14 and TRBJ1-2, with D hard to call. The CDR3 is 14 residues long. Germline CDR1 is SGHDN and CDR2 is FVKESK. V was shortened by 0 bases and J by 8 bases, with 13 bases between the two germline ends. The CDR3 DNA sequence: TGTGCCAGCAGCCAAGATCCAGGTCTTCTGGGCTACACCTTC. It yields the protein CASSQDPGLLGYTF.

This clonotype was detected a few times. The chain uses TRBV20-1 and TRBJ2-3; TRBD2 might be the D (5 bases). The ends were cut back, 4 bases at V and 9 bases at J, with 17 bases in the middle. CDR1 and CDR2 (germline): DFQATT, SNEGSKA (reference sequence). The CDR3 consists of 13 residues. The CDR3: CSAKGASEWTQYF. The DNA of the CDR3 is TGCAGTGCTAAGGGAGCGTCGGAGTGGACGCAGTATTTT.

Turning to this clonotype: A much larger clone lies a single base off, so this may be a read error. The rearrangement uses TRBV5-5 and TRBJ1-1, with D perhaps matching TRBD1 (5 bases). Germline V gene lookup returns CDR1 SGHKS and CDR2 YYEKEE (reference sequence). The CDR3 sequence is 13 residues long. The CDR3 nucleotides are TGTGCCAGCGGCGGGGCTCAACCCACTGAAGCTTCCTTT. The encoded protein is CASGGAQPTEASF.

This chain links TRBV7-9 with TRBJ2-7, with D possibly TRBD1 on 5 matching bases. Per germline, CDR1 SEHNR and CDR2 FQNEAQ (reference sequence). V lost 1 base and J lost 5, with 12 bases in between. The CDR3 covers 14 residues. The CDR3 loop is CASSLEGRLNEQYF. Here the CDR3 DNA reads TGTGCCAGCAGCTTAGAGGGGCGGCTGAACGAGCAGTACTTC.

In this sample, this clonotype turned up many times. The chain employs TRBV11-3 and TRBJ2-1; TRBD2 is a possible D gene (7 bases). V dropped 5 bases and J dropped 13 bases, with 18 bases sitting between them. CDR3 length equals 13 residues. The germline V gene has CDR1 SGHNT and CDR2 YENEEA. The CDR3 DNA reads as TGTGCCAGCAGCATTAGGGCGGCGGGGGCACAGTTCTTC. Translation gives CASSIRAAGAQFF.

The chain uses TRBV20-1 and TRBJ2-1; 7 bases are shared with TRBD2. This CDR3 has 15 amino acids. V lost 6 bases, J lost 6 bases, and 14 bases stayed unmatched. From germline, CDR1 is DFQATT and CDR2 SNEGSKA (reference sequence). CDR3 DNA: TGCAGTGCGCTGAACCCACGGGAGGTGGCCAATGAGCAGTTCTTC. Its protein product is CSALNPREVANEQFF.

This clonotype was found many times. The chain recombines TRBV29-1 with TRBJ2-5, with no clear D. The CDR3 consists of 12 residues. The V gene's germline CDR1 is SQVTM and CDR2 ANQGSEA. V lost 5 bases and J lost 4, with 11 bases in between. The CDR3 sequence: CSVRTYIETQYF. As DNA, the CDR3 is TGCAGCGTTAGGACCTATATAGAGACCCAGTACTTC.

This clonotype was recorded many times. The V call is TRBV2, the J call TRBJ2-1, with D perhaps matching TRBD2 (6 bases). The CDR3 has 14 residues. Per germline, CDR1 SNHLY and CDR2 FYNNEI. V lost 6 bases to trimming and J lost 4 bases, with 13 bases between them. CDR3 region: CASRLDGSYNEQFF. In nucleotides, the CDR3 is TGTGCCAGCAGGCTAGACGGGAGTTACAATGAGCAGTTCTTC.

This clonotype was seen a few times. CDR3 bases: TGTGCCAGCTCTCTTCGGCGGAGGGAGACCCAGTACTTC. This encodes CASSLRRRETQYF. The chain is built from TRBV27 and TRBJ2-5; TRBD2 is a possible D gene (5 bases). Per the germline V gene, CDR1 is MNHEY and CDR2 is SMNVEV (reference sequence). The ends were cut back, 8 bases at V and 5 bases at J, with 15 bases in the middle. The CDR3 covers 13 residues.

This clonotype came up many times. The gene calls are TRBV7-3 and TRBJ2-5; 7 bases are a match to TRBD2. V was pared by 5 bases and J by 4 bases, with 4 bases of the junction left unmatched. Germline V gene data show CDR1 as SGHTA and CDR2 as FQGTGA. This CDR3 region has 13 residues. The CDR3 sequence is CASSKLASETQYF. In nucleotides, the CDR3 is TGTGCCAGCAGCAAACTAGCGTCAGAGACCCAGTACTTC.

This clonotype was seen many times. This CDR3 reads CASSSPSVGRETQYF. CDR3 coding DNA: TGTGCCAGCAGTTCCCCTAGCGTTGGACGGGAGACCCAGTACTTC. V usage is TRBV28 and J usage is TRBJ2-5; D might be TRBD2 (6 bases). Germline V lookup: CDR1 MDHEN, CDR2 SYDVKM. This CDR3 has 15 amino acids. The ends were cut back, 4 bases at V and 5 bases at J, with 17 bases in the middle.

This clonotype has at least ten counts. The chain joins TRBV7-2 to TRBJ2-5; no clear D. The V end lost 1 base, the J end lost 5 bases, and 17 bases lay between the germline ends. This CDR3 contains 16 residues. Germline values: CDR1 SGHTA, CDR2 FQGNSA. The CDR3 DNA reads TGTGCCAGCAGCTTAGACGGCCGAACCGAATCGGAGACCCAGTACTTC. This encodes CASSLDGRTESETQYF.

The chain couples TRBV10-3 to TRBJ2-2; 7 bases map to TRBD1. V shed 10 bases and J 7 bases; nucleotides not matched to a gene: 9. This CDR3 is built from 13 residues. Germline values: CDR1 ENHRY, CDR2 SYGVKD. CDR3 sequence (DNA): TGTGCCACCCATACAGGGGCGGACGGGGAGCTGTTTTTT. It specifies CATHTGADGELFF.

The table lists this clonotype with many counts. The chain couples TRBV15 to TRBJ2-2; 8 nucleotides line up with TRBD2. Looked up from germline, CDR1 is LNHNV and CDR2 is YYDKDF (reference sequence). After removal of 1 base from V and 7 bases from J, the junction contained 8 bases not matched to a gene. The CDR3 consists of 16 residues. The CDR3 loop is CATSRGLTSANGELFF. The CDR3, as DNA: TGTGCCACCAGCAGAGGGTTGACTAGCGCGAACGGGGAGCTGTTTTTT.